What follows describes a single T cell receptor (beta chain). This sample was taken from a study of T-cell reconstitution after alpha-beta-depleted transplantation in children. For TCRbeta, the library was prepared with unique molecular identifiers. TCRdb fed the PCR reads into MiXCR, producing one record per CDR3 protein. Among 610,000 or so distinct CDR3 sequences, over 25% were seen once, and the ten largest hold under 45%. Germline trimming cut 9 bases from V and 6 bases from J; bases unmatched to any gene: 10. The CDR3 is 13 amino acids. V is TRBV12-3 or TRBV12-4 and J is TRBJ2-7, with 8 bases lining up with TRBD1. This sequence originates from a boy less than two years old with Wiskott-Aldrich syndrome, due to receive a stem cell transplant. This material consisted of PBMCs, taken before TCRalphabeta/CD19-depleted stem cell transplant. The DNA of the CDR3 is TGTGCCAGTTCCACAGACAGGGGTCGCGAGCAGTACTTC. As protein: CASSTDRGREQYF.